The sequence of this T cell receptor (beta chain) was determined in a study of blood T cell repertoires in COVID-19. Germline-derived CDR1 and CDR2 are MNHEY and SVGEGT. The CDR3 loop spans 18 amino acids. After removal of 0 bases from V and 3 bases from J, the junction contained 4 bases not matched to a gene. TCRdb keeps only in-frame clones here, not all; method: immunoSEQ multiplex PCR. The sample lists 180,000 or so clones, about 83% occurring once. Sequencing was carried out using peripheral blood. The sequence came from a man aged 40-49 years who had recovered from COVID-19. The rearrangement uses TRBV6-2 or TRBV6-3 and TRBJ2-1; TRBD2 matches at 14 bases. This CDR3 reads CASSYSRLAGGLYNEQFF. CDR3 DNA sequence: TGTGCCAGCAGTTACTCGCGACTAGCGGGGGGGCTCTACAATGAGCAGTTCTTC.